The 2 T cell receptor beta chains given below trace back to one sample, sequenced in a study of blood T cell repertoires in COVID-19. Assay used: immunoSEQ multiplex PCR; TCRdb lists only in-frame clones, some missing. Of 80,000 to 100,000 clones in the sample, 90% to 95% are singletons; the top ten hold about 1.8%. The sequenced sample consisted of peripheral blood. The origin of the receptors is a human donor with active COVID-19. The donor label of this sample is uncertain.

V and J are TRBV18 and TRBJ1-4; D gene unclear. The V end was cut by 2 bases, the J end by 7 bases, with 8 bases between. This CDR3 has 13 residues. Germline values: CDR1 KGHSH, CDR2 LQKENI. CDR3 protein: CASSPGPGEKLFF. The CDR3 DNA reads as TGTGCCAGCTCACCAGGTCCGGGTGAAAAACTGTTTTTT.

The rearrangement uses TRBV6-6 and TRBJ2-5, with 7 bases that match TRBD1. Looked up from germline, CDR1 is MNHNY and CDR2 is SVGAGI (reference sequence). The CDR3 length is 15 residues. Trimming cost V 5 bases and J 2 bases; bases outside gene matches: 8. CDR3 loop: CASSPQGQLQETQYF. CDR3 nucleotides: TGTGCCAGCAGTCCGCAGGGACAGCTTCAAGAGACCCAGTACTTC.